This T cell receptor beta chain is drawn from a study of T cell responses to AZD1222 COVID-19 vaccine. Study observations and caveats: The donors showed a predominance of white British ancestry and of females, with possible underestimation of clonal diversity.

Worth noting for this clone: Its matching antigen is unknown.

CDR3 size: 15 residues. Trimming shortened V by 3 bases and J by 6 bases, and 15 bases separated the two germline ends. Germline CDR1 and CDR2: SNHLY and FYNNEI. Only in-frame clones appear in the TCRdb table, and some are missing; sequencing was by immunoSEQ multiplex PCR. The sample holds 130,000 or so clones; 94% are singletons and the top ten take roughly 7%. The rearrangement uses TRBV2 and TRBJ1-5; perhaps TRBD1 as D (6 bases). Sequenced here: peripheral blood, sampled on day 0 of AZD1222 vaccination. The origin of this receptor is an adult in good health. Written as DNA, the CDR3 is TGTGCCAGCAGTGATGCGGCAGGGGAGGCTCAGCCCCAGCATTTT. Translation: CASSDAAGEAQPQHF.